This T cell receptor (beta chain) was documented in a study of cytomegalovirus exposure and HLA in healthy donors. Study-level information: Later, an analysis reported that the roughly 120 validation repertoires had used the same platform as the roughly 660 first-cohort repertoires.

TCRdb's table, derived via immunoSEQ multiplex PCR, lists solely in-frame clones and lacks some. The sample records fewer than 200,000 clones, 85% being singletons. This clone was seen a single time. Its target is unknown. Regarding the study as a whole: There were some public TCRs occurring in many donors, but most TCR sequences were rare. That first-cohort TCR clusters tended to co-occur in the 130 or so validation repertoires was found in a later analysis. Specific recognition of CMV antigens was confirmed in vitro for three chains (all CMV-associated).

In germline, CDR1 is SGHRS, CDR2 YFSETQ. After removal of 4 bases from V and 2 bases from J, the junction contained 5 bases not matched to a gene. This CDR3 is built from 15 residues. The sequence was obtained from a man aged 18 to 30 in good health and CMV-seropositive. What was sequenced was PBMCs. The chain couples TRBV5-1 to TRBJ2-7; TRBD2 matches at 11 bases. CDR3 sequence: CASSPGTSGTYEQYF. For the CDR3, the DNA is TGCGCCAGCAGCCCCGGGACTAGCGGCACCTACGAGCAGTACTTC.